A single sample gave rise to the 31 T cell receptor beta chains below, sequenced in a study of beta chain features in type 1 diabetes listed by TCRdb under 2018. Overall study outcomes, separate from this receptor: In all four CD4+ subsets, TCRB CDR3 length was moderately but significantly shorter in type 1 diabetes patients.

No antigens are known for them. Library construction relied on the immunoSEQ multiplex PCR assay. The entire isolated RNA was reverse transcribed using the High Capacity cDNA Reverse Transcription Kit, and thus expressed TCRB transcripts were sequenced. Here the immuneACCESS table is served through TCRdb, limited to in-frame sequences with V and J called. Missing clones are a known gap in these copies; in checked studies unresolved V genes cover under half, and the rest lacks a known reason. The sample table records approximately 170,000 clones; roughly 7.1% of these occur just once. Of the sample, 0.94% is held by the ten largest clones. What was sequenced was central memory CD4+ T cells from blood. These receptors originate from a middle-aged woman with type 1 diabetes.

The CDR3 sequence is CASSPIAGGSEQFF. CDR3 DNA: TGTGCCAGCAGCCCTATAGCGGGAGGTAGTGAGCAGTTCTTC. V usage is TRBV7-3 and J usage is TRBJ2-1; 10 bases agree with TRBD2. This CDR3 contains 14 residues. The junction had 7 bases not matched to a gene; V was cut back by 5 bases and J by 9 bases. The germline V gene encodes CDR1 SGHTA and CDR2 FQGTGA.

V usage is TRBV7-9 and J usage is TRBJ2-5, with 9 positions matching TRBD2. The CDR3 is made up of 14 amino acids. V lost 5 bases, J lost 5 bases, and 6 bases stayed unmatched. The germline gives CDR1 SEHNR, CDR2 FQNEAQ (reference sequence). CDR3 sequence (DNA): TGTGCCAGCAGCCCGCGACTAGCGGAGGAGACCCAGTACTTC. It encodes CASSPRLAEETQYF.

This clone was observed a few times. The same CDR3 also results from other DNA sequences found in this sample. This chain uses TRBV18 with TRBJ2-5; D is possibly TRBD2 (5 bases). The CDR3 is 13 amino acids. V lost 3 bases to trimming and J lost 2 bases, with 7 bases between them. In germline, CDR1 is KGHSH, CDR2 LQKENI. The CDR3 loop reads CASSPTKQETQYF. CDR3 coding DNA: TGTGCCAGCTCACCGACTAAACAAGAGACCCAGTACTTC. Full variable domain (remainder filled in from reference TRBV18 and TRBJ2-5): NAGVMQNPRHLVRRRGQEARLRCSPMKGHSHVYWYRQLPEEGLKFMVYLQKENIIDESGMPKERFSAEFPKEGPSILRIQQVVRGDSAAYFCASSPTKQETQYFGPGTRLLVL.

This clone was counted a few times. Additional DNA sequences in this sample encode the identical CDR3. The chain links TRBV6-5 to TRBJ1-1, with D uncertain. CDR3 length: 14 amino acids. Germline CDR1 MNHEY, CDR2 SVGAGI. V lost 3 bases and J lost 1, with 9 bases in between. CDR3 sequence: CASSYRQRNTEAFF. In DNA form, the CDR3 reads TGTGCCAGCAGTTATCGGCAGCGGAACACTGAAGCTTTCTTT.

The chain recombines TRBV28 with TRBJ2-3; 10 positions match TRBD2. Germline V gene sequence: CDR1 MDHEN, CDR2 SYDVKM. The CDR3 runs 14 residues. Trimming removed 5 bases from V and 3 bases from J; junction bases left unmatched: 2. This chain's CDR3 is CASSLSGRTDTQYF. CDR3 sequence (DNA): TGTGCCAGCAGTCTTAGCGGGAGGACAGATACGCAGTATTTT.

Only a few counts were recorded for this clone. The V and J genes are TRBV15 and TRBJ2-1, with D possibly TRBD1 on 6 matching bases. Trimming pared 1 base from V and 9 bases from J, leaving 10 bases between. Germline-derived CDR1 and CDR2 are LNHNV and YYDKDF (reference sequence). This CDR3 has 13 residues. This CDR3 is CATSRATGLEQFF. The CDR3 DNA reads as TGTGCCACCAGCAGAGCAACAGGGCTTGAGCAGTTCTTC.

V gene TRBV19 combines with J gene TRBJ2-7, with a possible D match to TRBD1 (6 bases). The V end lost 3 bases, the J end lost 3 bases, and 15 bases lay between the germline ends. Germline assignment: CDR1 LNHDA and CDR2 SQIVND (reference sequence). The CDR3 covers 15 residues. CDR3 sequence (DNA): TGTGCCAGTAGTATCAACGGACAGTTAGTCTACGAGCAGTACTTC. Translation gives CASSINGQLVYEQYF. The entire variable domain, with the rest obtained from reference TRBV19 and TRBJ2-7, is as follows: DGGITQSPKYLFRKEGQNVTLSCEQNLNHDAMYWYRQDPGQGLRLIYYSQIVNDFQKGDIAEGYSVSREKKESFPLTVTSAQKNPTAFYLCASSINGQLVYEQYFGPGTRLTVT.

V usage is TRBV7-9 and J usage is TRBJ1-1, with D possibly TRBD1 on 6 matching bases. Per the germline V gene, CDR1 is SEHNR and CDR2 is FQNEAQ (reference sequence). CDR3 length equals 14 residues. Trimming took off 3 bases at V and 1 base at J, with 9 bases between the two ends. The DNA of the CDR3 is TGTGCCAGCAGCTTCACAGGGACGAACACTGAAGCTTTCTTT. It codes for CASSFTGTNTEAFF.

This clone was seen more than once but under ten times. This sequence joins TRBV18 and TRBJ2-2, with D tentatively TRBD1 (5 bases). The V end was cut by 3 bases, the J end by 7 bases, with 18 bases between. The CDR3 is made up of 16 amino acids. Germline CDR1 KGHSH, CDR2 LQKENI. The CDR3 spells CASSPNMGQNGGELFF. CDR3 DNA: TGTGCCAGCTCACCGAACATGGGGCAGAATGGCGGGGAGCTGTTTTTT.

This clone was seen more than once but under ten times. The chain carries TRBV9 and TRBJ2-6; 7 bases are shared with TRBD1. V trimming: 4 bases; J trimming: 3 bases; junction bases outside the gene matches: 13. CDR3 length: 18 amino acids. Germline V lookup: CDR1 SGDLS, CDR2 YYNGEE. The CDR3: CASSPQTGSGVGANVLTF. DNA of the CDR3: TGTGCCAGCAGCCCTCAGACAGGGAGTGGTGTTGGGGCCAACGTCCTGACTTTC.

This clone was found a few times. The chain employs TRBV19 and TRBJ1-1, with D uncertain. Looked up from germline, CDR1 is LNHDA and CDR2 is SQIVND (reference sequence). V was trimmed by 7 bases and J by 5 bases, leaving 8 bases between them. The CDR3 extends over 11 amino acids. The chain's CDR3 is CASNRRTEAFF. For the CDR3, the DNA is TGTGCCAGTAATCGCAGGACTGAAGCTTTCTTT.

This clone has more than one count but fewer than ten. The J gene is TRBJ2-7, the V gene TRBV7-2; 7 positions match TRBD1. CDR1 is SGHTA and CDR2 is FQGNSA in the germline V gene. V shed 6 bases and J 3 bases; nucleotides not matched to a gene: 8. This CDR3 has 14 residues. CDR3 region: CASRPPGQSYEQYF. For the CDR3, the DNA is TGTGCCAGCAGACCACCGGGACAGAGCTACGAGCAGTACTTC.

A few counts support this clone. V gene TRBV4-3 combines with J gene TRBJ2-2, with TRBD2 as a possible D gene (6 bases). This CDR3 is built from 17 residues. Trimming removed 0 bases at V and 4 bases at J, with 15 bases between. Germline loops: CDR1 LGHNA, CDR2 YSLEER. The CDR3 nucleotides are TGCGCCAGCAGCCAAGACCCCCAGGGAGCGGGCACCGGGGAGCTGTTTTTT. Translating gives CASSQDPQGAGTGELFF.

This clone has just a few counts. The chain recombines TRBV6-5 with TRBJ1-2; D perhaps matches TRBD1 (5 bases). Trimming pared 0 bases from V and 5 bases from J, leaving 13 bases between. Germline V lookup: CDR1 MNHEY, CDR2 SVGAGI. The CDR3 is 15 residues long. CDR3 loop: CASSYSNWGEYGYTF. As DNA, the CDR3 is TGTGCCAGCAGTTACTCGAACTGGGGGGAATATGGCTACACCTTC.

This clone has more than one count but fewer than ten. This rearrangement joins TRBV19 to TRBJ1-5, with D perhaps TRBD1 (5 bases). Trimming took 5 bases from V and 7 from J, leaving 21 bases between them. CDR3 length: 16 residues. Germline V lookup: CDR1 LNHDA, CDR2 SQIVND (reference sequence). CDR3 sequence (DNA): TGTGCCAGTAGTGTCCAGGTGGGGCAGAATTCCCAGCCCCAGCATTTT. Encoded protein: CASSVQVGQNSQPQHF.

This chain joins TRBV6-5 and TRBJ2-2, with TRBD1 matching over 8 bases. With 0 bases clipped from V and 4 bases from J, the junction kept 4 bases outside the gene matches. The CDR3 is 16 residues long. Germline lookup yields CDR1 MNHEY and CDR2 SVGAGI. The CDR3 coding sequence is TGTGCCAGCAGTTACTCCCGGACAGGGTCCACCGGGGAGCTGTTTTTT. Translation gives CASSYSRTGSTGELFF.

This clone was observed a few times. The chain joins TRBV7-2 to TRBJ2-3, with 9 bases matching TRBD1. After removal of 2 bases from V and 7 bases from J, the junction contained 7 bases not matched to a gene. Germline V lookup: CDR1 SGHTA, CDR2 FQGNSA. The CDR3 has 15 residues. The CDR3 DNA reads TGTGCCAGCAGCTTATCGGACAGGGGTGTGAATACGCAGTATTTT. Amino acids: CASSLSDRGVNTQYF.

The genes are TRBV29-1 and TRBJ2-1; 8 nucleotides match TRBD2. With 3 bases clipped from V and 8 bases from J, the junction kept 12 bases outside the gene matches. The CDR3 contains 15 residues. The germline V gene encodes CDR1 SQVTM and CDR2 ANQGSEA. CDR3 bases: TGCAGCGTTGACAGCGTTCCGAGCGGGGGAGATGAGCAGTTCTTC. Its protein product is CSVDSVPSGGDEQFF.

V and J are TRBV9 and TRBJ1-1; D is perhaps TRBD1 (5 bases). The CDR3 sequence is 14 residues long. Deletions cut 3 bases from V and 10 bases from J, with 19 bases between. The germline CDR1 and CDR2 sequences are SGDLS and YYNGEE. Here the CDR3 reads CASSAGGRAGTAFF. The DNA of the CDR3 is TGTGCCAGCAGCGCCGGAGGACGGGCGGGGACAGCTTTCTTT.

V is TRBV7-9 and J is TRBJ1-3; 11 bases map to TRBD1. This CDR3 contains 16 residues. V gave up 8 bases and J gave up 2 bases; unmatched junction bases: 8. Germline CDR1 SEHNR, CDR2 FQNEAQ (reference sequence). The CDR3 nucleotides are TGTGCCAGCCACTATGGGACAGGGGGAACTGGAAACACCATATATTTT. This gives the protein CASHYGTGGTGNTIYF.

The chain carries TRBV28 and TRBJ1-5, with D possibly being TRBD1 (5 bases). The V end lost 8 bases, the J end lost 0 bases, and 14 bases lay between the germline ends. The germline gives CDR1 MDHEN, CDR2 SYDVKM. The CDR3 has 15 residues. The CDR3 reads CASSFGGFSNQPQHF. The CDR3 DNA reads TGTGCCAGCTCCTTTGGGGGGTTTAGCAATCAGCCCCAGCATTTT. The full variable domain, its missing parts supplied by reference TRBV28 and TRBJ1-5, is DVKVTQSSRYLVKRTGEKVFLECVQDMDHENMFWYRQDPGLGLRLIYFSYDVKMKEKGDIPEGYSVSREKKERFSLILESASTNQTSMYLCASSFGGFSNQPQHFGDGTRLSIL.

CDR3 nucleotide sequence: TGTGCCTGGAGTGTAGTAGCGGGAGGGCCTAAGGAGACCCAGTACTTC. As protein: CAWSVVAGGPKETQYF. The J gene is TRBJ2-5, the V gene TRBV30, with 11 bases matching TRBD2. V lost 0 bases, J lost 5 bases, and 8 bases stayed unmatched. The CDR3 extends over 16 amino acids. Looked up from germline, CDR1 is GTSNPN and CDR2 is SVGIG (reference sequence).

This clone appeared a few times. The genes are TRBV7-9 and TRBJ2-7; 11 nucleotides match TRBD2. This CDR3 has 15 amino acids. V lost 5 bases to trimming and J lost 4 bases; unmatched junction nucleotides: 7. Germline CDR1 reads SEHNR; CDR2 reads FQNEAQ (reference sequence). For the CDR3, the DNA is TGTGCCAGCAGCCCACTAGCGGGAGACCCGTACGAGCAGTACTTC. Residues: CASSPLAGDPYEQYF.

The chain is built from TRBV11-1 and TRBJ1-1; possible D gene TRBD1, 6 bases. Trimming cost V 6 bases and J 5 bases, with 13 bases left between them. Germline CDR1 reads SGHAT; CDR2 reads FQDESV (reference sequence). There are 13 residues in the CDR3. CDR3 sequence reads: CASSHWGQTEAFF. The CDR3 DNA reads TGTGCCAGCAGTCACTGGGGGCAAACTGAAGCTTTCTTT.

This clone was counted a few times. The gene calls are TRBV5-1 and TRBJ1-1, with D maybe TRBD1 (6 bases). This CDR3 is 15 amino acids long. The germline V and J ends were trimmed by 7 bases and 0 bases, with 16 bases remaining between them. From germline, CDR1 is SGHRS and CDR2 YFSETQ. This CDR3 is CASVTGHGVNTEAFF. DNA of the CDR3: TGCGCCAGCGTCACAGGGCATGGGGTGAACACTGAAGCTTTCTTT. Using reference TRBV5-1 and TRBJ1-1 for the parts outside the CDR3, the full variable domain is KAGVTQTPRYLIKTRGQQVTLSCSPISGHRSVSWYQQTPGQGLQFLFEYFSETQRNKGNFPGRFSGRQFSNSRSEMNVSTLELGDSALYLCASVTGHGVNTEAFFGQGTRLTVV.

This clone was seen a few times. The chain couples TRBV6-5 to TRBJ2-1, with 9 positions matching TRBD2. V lost 6 bases and J lost 8; bases outside the gene matches: 11. Germline V lookup: CDR1 MNHEY, CDR2 SVGAGI. This CDR3 has 15 amino acids. DNA of the CDR3: TGTGCCAGCAGAGTAGCGGGAGCCCTTCGGGATGAGCAGTTCTTC. It specifies CASRVAGALRDEQFF.

The J gene is TRBJ1-2, the V gene TRBV27; 8 bases are shared with TRBD1. J gave up 4 bases and V 6 bases, and 7 bases lay outside the gene matches. The CDR3 is made up of 14 amino acids. Germline assignment: CDR1 MNHEY and CDR2 SMNVEV (reference sequence). The CDR3 DNA reads TGTGCCAGCAGAACCTCAGGGGGCCTCTATGGCTACACCTTC. Translating it yields CASRTSGGLYGYTF.

V is TRBV29-1 and J is TRBJ1-3; no clear D gene. From germline, CDR1 is SQVTM and CDR2 ANQGSEA. V was shortened by 3 bases and J by 3 bases, with 12 bases between the two germline ends. The CDR3 loop spans 14 amino acids. The CDR3 is CSVDGESNGNTIYF. The CDR3 bases are TGCAGCGTTGATGGGGAGAGTAATGGAAACACCATATATTTT.

This rearrangement joins TRBV7-2 to TRBJ2-1, with 7 bases fitting TRBD2. V trimming: 1 base; J trimming: 7 bases; junction bases outside the gene matches: 7. Germline CDR1 is SGHTA and CDR2 is FQGNSA. The CDR3 extends over 15 amino acids. CDR3 amino acids: CASSLDGGSNNEQFF. CDR3 sequence (DNA): TGTGCCAGCAGCTTAGATGGCGGGAGTAATAATGAGCAGTTCTTC.

The rearrangement uses TRBV13 and TRBJ1-2; no clear D. CDR3 size: 13 residues. CDR1 is PRHDT and CDR2 is FYEKMQ in the germline V gene (reference sequence). V was shortened by 5 bases and J by 6 bases, with 13 bases between the two germline ends. Written as DNA, the CDR3 is TGTGCCAGCAGCCCGGCCGGGATGAATGGCTACACCTTC. Its translation is CASSPAGMNGYTF.

The rearrangement links TRBV7-6 to TRBJ1-1, with D possibly matching TRBD1 (6 bases). Per the germline V gene, CDR1 is SGHVS and CDR2 is FNYEAQ. V gave up 1 base and J gave up 1 base, with 13 bases separating them. The CDR3 runs to 16 residues. Here the CDR3 reads CASSLGLSQGNTEAFF. The CDR3 DNA is TGTGCCAGCAGCTTAGGCCTATCACAGGGGAACACTGAAGCTTTCTTT.